A selection of T cell receptor beta chains follows, all from one sample in a study. TCRdb re-derived calls from the 5' RACE reads in MiXCR, one entry per CDR3 protein. The sample shows about 53,000 distinct CDR3 sequences, over 20% of them seen only once. Material for sequencing was tumor-infiltrating naive CD4+ T cells sorted from the breast tumor. The receptor set was obtained from a female donor with breast cancer. Both conserved end residues are part of each CDR3. D genes are given only for firm matches. Some rows have no size entry. The others give once, few or many, or a class for an expanded clone.

TRBV27	.	TRBJ1-5	few	15	CASRMQGFRNQPQHF	TGTGCCAGCAGGATGCAGGGGTTTCGGAATCAGCCCCAGCATTTT
TRBV5-1	.	TRBJ1-1	.	13	CASSSSLNTEAFF	TGCGCCAGCAGCTCGAGTCTGAACACTGAAGCTTTCTTT
TRBV10-3	TRBD1	TRBJ2-7	.	13	CAVGGGQAYEQYF	TGTGCCGTAGGAGGGGGACAGGCCTACGAGCAGTACTTC
TRBV7-9	.	TRBJ1-2	.	16	CASSPLGGQSNYGYTF	TGTGCCAGCAGCCCCCTCGGTGGCCAGTCTAACTATGGCTACACCTTC
TRBV5-1	.	TRBJ1-1	few	14	CASSTGSGNTEAFF	TGCGCCAGCAGTACAGGGTCGGGGAACACTGAAGCTTTCTTT
TRBV7-3	.	TRBJ2-2	few	12	CASSSFGGELFF	TGTGCCAGCAGCTCCTTTGGCGGGGAGCTGTTTTTT
TRBV20-1	TRBD2	TRBJ2-1	few	16	CSARDFAGGSYNEQFF	TGCAGTGCTAGAGATTTTGCGGGAGGGTCCTACAATGAGCAGTTCTTC
TRBV7-2	.	TRBJ2-7	.	13	CASSPPSSYEQYF	TGTGCCAGCAGCCCCCCTAGCTCCTACGAGCAGTACTTC
TRBV5-1	TRBD1	TRBJ2-7	few	15	CASSDGTATSYEQYF	TGCGCCAGCAGCGACGGGACAGCAACCTCCTACGAGCAGTACTTC
TRBV7-2	.	TRBJ1-6	.	15	CASRSRAGRNSPLHF	TGTGCCAGCAGGTCCAGGGCCGGAAGGAATTCACCCCTCCACTTT
TRBV5-1	.	TRBJ2-7	many	14	CASSLFGEGHEQYF	TGCGCCAGCAGCTTGTTCGGAGAAGGCCACGAGCAGTACTTC